The 14 T cell receptor beta chains below come from one sample, sequenced in a study of blood T cell repertoires in COVID-19. Data came from immunoSEQ multiplex PCR; TCRdb stores just in-frame clones and leaves some out. The repertoire holds fewer than 200,000 clones, with roughly 85% as singletons. Material: PBMCs or T cells enriched from blood (not recorded which). The receptors were sampled from a man aged 60 to 69 who had recovered from COVID-19.

This clone showed up just once. The chain joins TRBV4-1 to TRBJ1-2; perhaps TRBD1 as D (5 bases). Germline values: CDR1 MGHRA, CDR2 YSYEKL. V was pared by 4 bases and J by 6 bases, with 18 bases between. This CDR3 is built from 15 residues. CDR3 DNA sequence: TGCGCCAGCAGCCTCATGCAGGGATGGGGGGATGGCTACACCTTC. Translated: CASSLMQGWGDGYTF.

CDR3 protein: CASSFTGTGVQDTQYF. The CDR3 nucleotides read TGTGCCAGCAGCTTTACCGGGACAGGGGTGCAAGATACGCAGTATTTT. The chain joins TRBV7-6 to TRBJ2-3, with 10 bases that match TRBD1. Germline V gene data show CDR1 as SGHVS and CDR2 as FNYEAQ. V lost 3 bases to trimming and J lost 5 bases; unmatched junction nucleotides: 8. This CDR3 region has 16 residues.

This clone was observed a handful of times. The V call is TRBV7-2, the J call TRBJ2-1; 10 nucleotides agree with TRBD2. V was clipped by 6 bases and J by 2 bases; unmatched bases: 13. Germline-derived CDR1 and CDR2 are SGHTA and FQGNSA. The CDR3 spans 18 residues. The CDR3 spells CASRGTALAGATYNEQFF. CDR3 bases: TGTGCCAGCAGAGGGACGGCCCTAGCGGGAGCAACCTACAATGAGCAGTTCTTC.

This clone was counted once. The CDR3 loop reads CASSHVTGGEETQYF. The CDR3 DNA reads as TGTGCCAGCAGCCATGTCACGGGAGGGGAAGAGACCCAGTACTTC. The gene calls are TRBV3-1 (or the pseudogene TRBV3-2) and TRBJ2-5; 8 bases line up with TRBD2. V lost 3 bases, J lost 3 bases, and 6 bases stayed unmatched. Germline V gene lookup returns CDR1 LGHDT and CDR2 YNNKEL (reference sequence). The length of the CDR3 is 15 residues.

A single count supports this clone. The rearrangement links TRBV6-5 to TRBJ1-3; no definite D call. The CDR3 totals 13 residues. The germline V gene has CDR1 MNHEY and CDR2 SVGAGI. V lost 7 bases to trimming and J lost 4 bases, with 11 bases between them. The CDR3 region is CASTRAGGNTIYF. The DNA for the CDR3 is TGTGCCAGCACCCGGGCGGGGGGAAACACCATATATTTT.

About this clone: One junction end does not reproduce the germline sequence, and a read error may be involved. The gene calls are TRBV7-7 and TRBJ1-4; a possible D gene is TRBD1 (6 bases). The CDR3 is made up of 15 amino acids. Germline-derived CDR1 and CDR2 are SSHAT and FNYEAQ (reference sequence). The DNA of the CDR3 is TGTGCTAGCAGCCCATGGGGGGGCCTTAATGAAAAACTGTTTTTT. Protein product: CASSPWGGLNEKLFF.

The chain links TRBV9 to TRBJ2-5; 10 positions match TRBD2. The V segment lost 4 bases and the J segment 4 bases; nucleotides outside the gene matches: 10. The CDR3 has 16 residues. Germline V gene data show CDR1 as SGDLS and CDR2 as YYNGEE. The chain's CDR3 is CASSPQAGGHRETQYF. CDR3 bases: TGTGCCAGCAGCCCTCAAGCGGGGGGGCACAGAGAGACCCAGTACTTC.

The chain has TRBV15 and TRBJ2-5; tentative D call: TRBD2 (5 bases). Germline assignment: CDR1 LNHNV and CDR2 YYDKDF (reference sequence). This CDR3 is built from 14 residues. The V and J ends lost 0 bases and 4 bases respectively, with 9 bases between them. This chain's CDR3 is CATSRDTAGETQYF. For the CDR3, the DNA is TGTGCCACCAGCAGAGATACGGCGGGAGAGACCCAGTACTTC.

The sample holds one count of this clone. This chain joins TRBV27 and TRBJ1-4; 11 positions agree with TRBD1. This CDR3 region has 16 residues. With 3 bases clipped from V and 5 bases from J, the junction kept 5 bases outside the gene matches. CDR1 MNHEY and CDR2 SMNVEV come from the germline V gene (reference sequence). CDR3 in amino acids: CASSFRTGGLNEKLFF. The DNA of the CDR3 is TGTGCCAGCAGTTTTAGGACAGGGGGCTTAAATGAAAAACTGTTTTTT.

The gene calls are TRBV28 and TRBJ2-7, with TRBD2 matching over 13 bases. The length of the CDR3 is 13 residues. In germline, CDR1 is MDHEN, CDR2 SYDVKM. Unmatched junction bases numbered 7, after V lost 4 bases and J lost 13 bases. The CDR3 DNA reads TGTGCCAGCAGTTCAAGGACTAGCGGGAGAGTATACTTC. It is translated as CASSSRTSGRVYF.

This clone was found once. This sequence joins TRBV7-2 and TRBJ2-4; weak D call: TRBD1 (5 bases). The CDR3 runs to 16 residues. CDR1 and CDR2 from the germline V gene are SGHTA and FQGNSA. Trimming pared 4 bases from V and 0 bases from J, leaving 13 bases between. DNA of the CDR3: TGTGCCAGCAGCTCCGTAACAGGTTTAGCCAAAAACATTCAGTACTTC. Amino acid sequence: CASSSVTGLAKNIQYF.

The J gene is TRBJ2-1, the V gene TRBV13; D perhaps matches TRBD2 (5 bases). Germline CDR1 reads PRHDT; CDR2 reads FYEKMQ (reference sequence). The V and J ends lost 5 bases and 8 bases respectively, with 22 bases between them. The CDR3 sequence is 16 residues long. The CDR3 sequence: CASSVRGNNPGYEQFF. As DNA, the CDR3 is TGTGCCAGCAGCGTCCGAGGGAACAACCCCGGCTATGAGCAGTTCTTC.

The chain carries TRBV19 and TRBJ2-2; the match to TRBD1 covers 7 bases. Per germline, CDR1 LNHDA and CDR2 SQIVND (reference sequence). V shed 5 bases and J 5 bases; nucleotides not matched to a gene: 14. There are 17 residues in the CDR3. This CDR3 is CASSARPQGVGTGELFF. The CDR3 DNA reads as TGTGCCAGTAGTGCTAGGCCCCAGGGGGTTGGAACCGGGGAGCTGTTTTTT. The full variable domain, its missing parts supplied by reference TRBV19 and TRBJ2-2, is DGGITQSPKYLFRKEGQNVTLSCEQNLNHDAMYWYRQDPGQGLRLIYYSQIVNDFQKGDIAEGYSVSREKKESFPLTVTSAQKNPTAFYLCASSARPQGVGTGELFFGEGSRLTVL.

The chain has TRBV29-1 and TRBJ1-1; D possibly corresponds to TRBD1 (6 bases). Per germline, CDR1 SQVTM and CDR2 ANQGSEA. Trimming pared 1 base from V and 3 bases from J, leaving 18 bases between. The length of the CDR3 is 16 residues. The CDR3 loop reads CSVEGRRGRIDTEAFF. The CDR3 nucleotides read TGCAGCGTTGAAGGCCGCAGGGGACGGATTGACACTGAAGCTTTCTTT.